This T cell receptor beta chain emerged from a study of regulatory T cells in long-lasting Graves disease. Study results and limitations: Accuracy was perhaps lowered by the small sample size.

HTBI primers from iRepertoire and Arm-PCR of CDR3 regions yielded the TCR beta libraries. TCRdb re-called the multiplex PCR reads through MiXCR, storing one row per CDR3 protein. Of roughly 560,000 distinct CDR3 sequences in the sample, roughly 16% were seen once. This clonotype was seen ten or more times. What it binds is unknown. The time point: newly diagnosed GD, antithyroid drugs for less than 3 months. PBMCs were the source of the RNA used for TCR sequencing. This same sample was also part of a study on T cells in Graves' hyperthyroidism and ophthalmopathy.

Sequenced material: peripheral blood mononuclear cells (PBMCs), taken at new diagnosis, from a patient treated with antithyroid drugs. The sequence was collected from a middle-aged woman with Graves disease.

The CDR3 reads CASTQRAEETQYF. CDR3 nucleotide sequence: TGTGCCAGCACCCAGCGGGCCGAAGAGACCCAGTACTTC. This chain connects TRBV7-8 to TRBJ2-5, with a weak D call TRBD2 (6 bases). With 7 bases removed from V and 3 bases from J, the gap between germline ends came to 12 bases. CDR3 size: 13 residues. Germline CDR1 SGHVS, CDR2 FQNEAQ. Full variable domain (outside the CDR3, taken from reference TRBV7-8 and TRBJ2-5): GAGVSQSPRYKVAKRGQDVALRCDPISGHVSLFWYQQALGQGPEFLTYFQNEAQLDKSGLPSDRFFAERPEGSVSTLKIQRTQQEDSAVYLCASTQRAEETQYFGPGTRLLVL.